The 20 T cell receptor beta chains below all came from one sample that was sequenced in a study of regulatory T cells in long-lasting Graves disease. Time point denoted: newly diagnosed GD, antithyroid drugs for less than 3 months. The authors made the TCR library using RNA they extracted from PBMCs. Building of the TCR beta libraries involved iRepertoire HTBI primers and Arm-PCR of CDR3 regions. TCRdb itself ran the multiplex PCR reads through MiXCR, one entry per CDR3 protein. In the table there are some 230,000 distinct CDR3 sequences, around 16% of which are singletons. The sequencing used peripheral blood mononuclear cells (PBMCs), collected at new diagnosis, from a patient treated with antithyroid drugs. These receptors all stem from a female donor with Graves disease.

As to this clonotype: A much larger clone lies one base from this, so it may be a read error. The chain uses TRBV3-1 and TRBJ2-1; unclear D gene. CDR1 is LGHDT, CDR2 YNNKEL, per germline (reference sequence). V was pared by 4 bases and J by 9 bases, with 13 bases between. The CDR3 consists of 13 residues. The CDR3: CASSPDQQSEQFF. Here the CDR3 DNA reads TGTGCCAGCAGCCCCGACCAGCAGAGTGAGCAGTTCTTC.

The CDR3 region is CSAPRGTGGAGETQYF. CDR3 bases: TGCAGTGCTCCAAGGGGGACAGGGGGCGCGGGGGAGACCCAGTACTTC. This rearrangement joins TRBV20-1 to TRBJ2-5; 12 bases agree with TRBD1. In germline, CDR1 is DFQATT, CDR2 SNEGSKA (reference sequence). The CDR3 is made up of 16 amino acids. V was pared by 5 bases and J by 5 bases, with 12 bases of the junction left unmatched.

This clonotype was recorded at least ten times. This sequence joins TRBV7-2 and TRBJ2-1, with 10 bases lining up with TRBD1. This CDR3 spans 14 amino acids. Trimming took 6 bases from V and 9 from J; bases not matched to a gene: 8. Germline CDR1 SGHTA, CDR2 FQGNSA. The CDR3 region is CASRPDRGQGEQFF. CDR3 sequence (DNA): TGTGCCAGCAGGCCAGACAGGGGGCAGGGTGAGCAGTTCTTC.

The table lists this clonotype with many counts. This chain uses TRBV12-5 with TRBJ1-2; D is perhaps TRBD1 (5 bases). The CDR3 is made up of 13 amino acids. Germline assignment: CDR1 LGHNT and CDR2 FRNRAP. V was cut by 7 bases and J by 4 bases, with 13 bases left in between. CDR3 nucleotide sequence: TGTGCTAGTGCCCCGGGGGGGGGCTATGGCTACACCTTC. As protein: CASAPGGGYGYTF.

This clonotype has ten or more counts. The V and J genes are TRBV12-5 and TRBJ2-7; D is undetermined. CDR3 length: 15 amino acids. CDR1 and CDR2 from the germline V gene are LGHNT and FRNRAP. The V and J ends lost 6 bases and 3 bases respectively, with 18 bases between them. The CDR3 here is CASGRPPYEVYEQYF. CDR3 DNA: TGTGCTAGTGGCCGACCCCCTTACGAGGTCTACGAGCAGTACTTC.

This chain connects TRBV10-1 to TRBJ2-1; D not resolved. Trimming took off 4 bases at V and 6 bases at J, with 10 bases between the two ends. Germline V lookup: CDR1 WNHNN, CDR2 SYGVQD (reference sequence). The CDR3 covers 13 residues. The chain's CDR3 is CASSVSQGNEQFF. CDR3 DNA sequence: TGCGCCAGCAGTGTTTCCCAAGGCAATGAGCAGTTCTTC.

This clonotype was observed once. This may come from a read error, since a much larger clone is one base off. The chain combines TRBV19 with TRBJ1-1; possibly TRBD1 for D (5 bases). CDR3 length equals 12 residues. Germline CDR1 and CDR2: LNHDA and SQIVND (reference sequence). The CDR3 here is CVSSETVAEAFF. DNA of the CDR3: TGTGTCAGTAGTGAGACAGTCGCTGAAGCTTTCTTT.

This clonotype was counted many times. The chain joins TRBV19 to TRBJ1-1; D is undetermined. The CDR3 contains 13 residues. V was shortened by 7 bases and J by 5 bases, with 14 bases between the two germline ends. Germline lookup yields CDR1 LNHDA and CDR2 SQIVND (reference sequence). The CDR3 DNA sequence: TGTGCCAGTAAATTCCTTTCGGGAACTGAAGCTTTCTTT. Its translation is CASKFLSGTEAFF.

This clonotype was seen at least ten times. V and J are TRBV11-3 and TRBJ2-6; D remains ambiguous. This CDR3 has 15 residues. Germline assignment: CDR1 SGHNT and CDR2 YENEEA. Between the trimmed V and J ends, which lost 5 bases and 0 bases, there was a span of 8 bases. Here the CDR3 reads CASSPVSSGANVLTF. The CDR3 DNA reads as TGTGCCAGCAGCCCCGTTAGCTCTGGGGCCAACGTCCTGACTTTC.

This clonotype was seen repeatedly, ten times or more. The chain has TRBV19 and TRBJ2-2, with D perhaps assigned TRBD1 or TRBD2 (5 bases each). V was clipped by 9 bases and J by 8 bases, with 22 bases between them. CDR3 length equals 15 residues. In germline, CDR1 is LNHDA, CDR2 SQIVND (reference sequence). The CDR3 loop is CASFPGRQKTGELFF. CDR3 sequence (DNA): TGTGCCAGCTTCCCGGGGCGGCAAAAGACAGGGGAGCTGTTTTTT.

This clonotype showed up many times. CDR3 sequence: CASSPSPGTAGWYYGYTF. CDR3 DNA: TGTGCCAGCAGTCCCTCTCCAGGGACAGCAGGATGGTACTATGGCTACACCTTC. The chain combines TRBV12-3 or TRBV12-4 with TRBJ1-2, with 7 bases identical to TRBD1. V was clipped by 5 bases and J by 3 bases; unmatched bases: 18. This CDR3 comprises 18 residues.

This clonotype was recorded at least ten times. The chain employs TRBV27 and TRBJ2-7; D is tentatively TRBD1 or TRBD2 (6 bases each). Per the germline V gene, CDR1 is MNHEY and CDR2 is SMNVEV (reference sequence). The CDR3 runs to 14 residues. Trimming stripped 6 bases from V and 6 bases from J, with 18 bases between. The CDR3 protein is CASRTYKGGSEQYF. Written as DNA, the CDR3 is TGTGCCAGCAGAACCTATAAGGGGGGTTCCGAGCAGTACTTC.

This clonotype was recorded many times. As DNA, the CDR3 is TGTGCCAGCAGCCACGAGCAGGGATACGAGCAGTACTTC. Translation gives CASSHEQGYEQYF. The chain links TRBV12-3 or TRBV12-4 to TRBJ2-7; maybe TRBD1 (5 bases). V lost 6 bases and J lost 4, with 13 bases in between. This CDR3 has 13 amino acids.

This clonotype was seen ten or more times. The chain links TRBV30 to TRBJ2-7; D is possibly TRBD1 or TRBD2 (5 bases each). CDR1 and CDR2 from the germline V gene are GTSNPN and SVGIG (reference sequence). V was shortened by 2 bases and J by 8 bases, with 16 bases between the two germline ends. The CDR3 covers 13 residues. CDR3 sequence: CAWSWGPLSQQYF. The CDR3 coding sequence is TGTGCCTGGAGTTGGGGACCCTTGTCACAGCAGTACTTC.

This clonotype was counted many times. The chain has TRBV6-5 and TRBJ2-3; D is perhaps TRBD1 or TRBD2 (6 bases each). The CDR3 loop spans 15 amino acids. V lost 2 bases and J 4 bases, leaving 13 bases between the germline ends. The germline V gene has CDR1 MNHEY and CDR2 SVGAGI. In DNA form, the CDR3 reads TGTGCCAGCAGTTACATCCGGGGGCTCGCAGATACGCAGTATTTT. The encoded protein is CASSYIRGLADTQYF.

This chain joins TRBV6-4 and TRBJ2-3, with 7 positions matching TRBD1. The CDR3 consists of 14 residues. V lost 4 bases, J lost 0 bases, and 1 base stayed unmatched. Germline-derived CDR1 and CDR2 are MRHNA and SNTAGT. CDR3 DNA: TGTGCCAGCAGTGCGGGACAGAGCACAGATACGCAGTATTTT. Encoded protein: CASSAGQSTDTQYF.

The chain employs TRBV15 and TRBJ1-5; no clear D gene. The CDR3 spans 15 residues. The V gene lost 1 base and the J gene lost 0 bases, with 7 bases spanning the gap. CDR1 is LNHNV, CDR2 YYDKDF, per germline (reference sequence). The CDR3 nucleotides are TGTGCCACCAGCAGAGTCTCGGATAGCAATCAGCCCCAGCATTTT. It translates to CATSRVSDSNQPQHF.

Notes on this clonotype: The conserved closing phenylalanine or tryptophan is absent in this CDR3, likely reflecting a read error. The chain combines TRBV7-2 with TRBJ2-3, with 15 bases aligning to TRBD2. CDR1 and CDR2 from the germline V gene are SGHTA and FQGNSA. The CDR3 consists of 19 residues. V lost 4 bases to trimming and J lost 4 bases; unmatched junction nucleotides: 12. CDR3 coding DNA: TGTGCCAGCAGCTCATTTGGGACTAGCGGGAGGTCCATCCCAGATACGCAGTATTCT. Translation: CASSSFGTSGRSIPDTQYS.

This clonotype was seen repeatedly, ten times or more. This chain connects TRBV10-3 to TRBJ2-7; no firm D call. V was trimmed by 2 bases and J by 1 base, leaving 6 bases between them. The germline CDR1 and CDR2 sequences are ENHRY and SYGVKD. The CDR3 has 13 residues. This CDR3 reads CAISEGYSYEQYF. CDR3 DNA: TGTGCCATCAGTGAGGGTTATTCCTACGAGCAGTACTTC.

This sequence joins TRBV12-3 or TRBV12-4 and TRBJ2-1; tentatively, D is TRBD1 or TRBD2 (5 bases each). The V gene lost 0 bases and the J gene lost 0 bases, with 6 bases spanning the gap. This CDR3 has 15 amino acids. Written as DNA, the CDR3 is TGTGCCAGCAGTTTAGCGGGACGCTCCTACAATGAGCAGTTCTTC. It specifies CASSLAGRSYNEQFF.